Listed here are 27 T cell receptor beta chains from one sample, sequenced in a study of blood T cell repertoires in COVID-19. Clones were read by immunoSEQ multiplex PCR, and TCRdb kept only the in-frame ones, dropping some. The data hold approximately 40,000 clones, with more than 90% observed a single time. Material for sequencing was peripheral blood. The receptors derive from a woman older than 75 with acute or convalescent COVID-19.

The chain employs TRBV9 and TRBJ2-3, with 9 bases aligning to TRBD2. CDR3 length: 17 residues. V was clipped by 3 bases and J by 2 bases; unmatched bases: 10. Germline V lookup: CDR1 SGDLS, CDR2 YYNGEE. CDR3: CASSAGLARSYTDTQYF. The CDR3 DNA reads TGTGCCAGCAGCGCGGGACTAGCCCGCTCCTACACAGATACGCAGTATTTT.

The chain's CDR3 is CASDSSGGQSYNEQFF. CDR3 in DNA: TGTGCCAGCGACTCTAGCGGGGGGCAATCCTACAATGAGCAGTTCTTC. The gene calls are TRBV9 and TRBJ2-1, with 11 positions matching TRBD2. The junction had 7 bases not matched to a gene; V was cut back by 7 bases and J by 1 base. Germline V gives CDR1 SGDLS, CDR2 YYNGEE. This CDR3 region has 16 residues.

This rearrangement joins TRBV7-2 to TRBJ1-1; 7 positions match TRBD1. In germline, CDR1 is SGHTA, CDR2 FQGNSA. The J segment lost 1 base and the V segment lost 10 bases, leaving 6 bases of the junction unmatched. The CDR3 covers 13 residues. CDR3 in DNA: TGTGCCAACTCTAGACAGGGGAACACTGAAGCTTTCTTT. This translates into CANSRQGNTEAFF.

The chain combines TRBV6-5 with TRBJ1-2, with 7 bases matching TRBD1. After removal of 11 bases from V and 8 bases from J, the junction contained 14 bases not matched to a gene. The length of the CDR3 is 13 residues. The germline CDR1 and CDR2 sequences are MNHEY and SVGAGI. The CDR3 nucleotides read TGTGCCGCACGGACAGGCGACCTGGGGGGCTACACCTTC. Encoded protein: CAARTGDLGGYTF.

The chain employs TRBV6-5 and TRBJ2-7, with D tentatively TRBD1 (6 bases). This CDR3 comprises 14 residues. Germline CDR1 MNHEY, CDR2 SVGAGI. With 6 bases removed from V and 4 bases from J, the gap between germline ends came to 16 bases. The CDR3 here is CASSRGPQLYEQYF. CDR3 in DNA: TGTGCCAGCAGCAGGGGTCCACAACTATACGAGCAGTACTTC.

CDR3 amino acids: CASSIREALNTEAFF. The CDR3 DNA reads TGTGCCAGCAGCATAAGGGAGGCCTTGAACACTGAAGCTTTCTTT. This rearrangement joins TRBV7-8 to TRBJ1-1; D remains ambiguous. Trimming stripped 5 bases from V and 0 bases from J, with 13 bases between. Germline V lookup: CDR1 SGHVS, CDR2 FQNEAQ. The length of the CDR3 is 15 residues.

V usage is TRBV5-1 and J usage is TRBJ2-1; D gene unclear. This CDR3 has 14 residues. Germline V gives CDR1 SGHRS, CDR2 YFSETQ. Trimming removed 4 bases from V and 0 bases from J, with 8 bases in between. The CDR3 bases are TGCGCCAGCAGCCCCGACACCTCCTACAATGAGCAGTTCTTC. It translates to CASSPDTSYNEQFF.

This clone appeared a single time. V gene TRBV30 combines with J gene TRBJ1-2, with D possibly matching TRBD1 (5 bases). V dropped 3 bases and J dropped 4 bases, with 15 bases sitting between them. This CDR3 has 14 amino acids. Looked up from germline, CDR1 is GTSNPN and CDR2 is SVGIG (reference sequence). CDR3 bases: TGTGCCTGGAGGGGGAAGGGGATTGGCTATGGCTACACCTTC. Translating gives CAWRGKGIGYGYTF.

Comment on this clone: At the DNA level, this CDR3 is encoded by other sequences in the same sample as well. V gene TRBV12-3 or TRBV12-4 combines with J gene TRBJ1-2; TRBD1 might be the D (6 bases). This CDR3 contains 13 residues. V was shortened by 5 bases and J by 2 bases, with 9 bases between the two germline ends. The CDR3 DNA is TGTGCCAGCAGTGTACAGGGAAACTATGGCTACACCTTC. As protein: CASSVQGNYGYTF.

This clone was picked up one time. The chain recombines TRBV6-2 or TRBV6-3 with TRBJ1-6, with 7 bases fitting TRBD1. The CDR3 loop spans 17 amino acids. Germline-derived CDR1 and CDR2 are MNHEY and SVGEGT. The junction had 10 bases not matched to a gene; V was cut back by 4 bases and J by 4 bases. CDR3 residues: CASSSDNTGQYNSPLHF. In DNA form, the CDR3 reads TGTGCCAGCAGTTCCGACAATACGGGACAGTATAATTCACCCCTCCACTTT.

This sequence joins TRBV5-1 and TRBJ1-1, with 12 bases aligning to TRBD1. V lost 3 bases, J lost 7 bases, and 7 bases stayed unmatched. CDR3 size: 15 residues. Germline V lookup: CDR1 SGHRS, CDR2 YFSETQ. The CDR3: CASSWGTGGGYEAFF. The CDR3 DNA reads TGCGCCAGCAGCTGGGGGACAGGGGGCGGGTATGAAGCTTTCTTT.

This chain joins TRBV24-1 and TRBJ1-2, with D perhaps matching TRBD1 (6 bases). The V end was cut by 9 bases, the J end by 4 bases, with 8 bases between. This CDR3 is built from 11 residues. Looked up from germline, CDR1 is KGHDR and CDR2 is SFDVKD. The CDR3 loop is CATGGSYGYTF. In DNA, the CDR3 is TGTGCCACCGGGGGCAGCTATGGCTACACCTTC.

V usage is TRBV7-2 and J usage is TRBJ2-7, with D possibly matching TRBD2 (6 bases). V lost 3 bases and J lost 2, with 8 bases in between. The CDR3 is 13 amino acids. In germline, CDR1 is SGHTA, CDR2 FQGNSA. CDR3 nucleotide sequence: TGTGCCAGCAGCTTGGACTACCCCTACGAGCAGTACTTC. Translation gives CASSLDYPYEQYF.

The chain recombines TRBV6-1 with TRBJ2-7; 9 nucleotides agree with TRBD1. The trim removed 3 bases at V and 1 base at J, leaving 7 bases unmatched. Germline-derived CDR1 and CDR2 are MNHNS and SASEGT. The CDR3 runs to 16 residues. The CDR3 is CASSDYRDRASYEQYF. CDR3 in DNA: TGTGCCAGCAGTGATTACCGGGACAGGGCATCCTACGAGCAGTACTTC.

This chain links TRBV5-4 with TRBJ1-1; 11 bases agree with TRBD1. The germline gives CDR1 SGHNT, CDR2 YYREEE (reference sequence). The J segment lost 4 bases and the V segment lost 3 bases, leaving 5 bases of the junction unmatched. This CDR3 contains 15 residues. CDR3 sequence: CASSWDRGVGTEAFF. The CDR3 DNA follows: TGTGCCAGCAGCTGGGACAGGGGGGTCGGCACTGAAGCTTTCTTT.

This clone has a single count. The CDR3 DNA follows: TGTGCCAGCTCACAACCGGGAGTAACTAATGAAAAACTGTTTTTT. Protein product: CASSQPGVTNEKLFF. The rearrangement links TRBV18 to TRBJ1-4; D unclear. This CDR3 is 15 amino acids long. Germline V lookup: CDR1 KGHSH, CDR2 LQKENI. The V and J ends lost 4 bases and 1 base respectively, with 10 bases between them.

The V and J genes are TRBV4-2 and TRBJ1-4, with 7 bases fitting TRBD1. The CDR3 has 18 amino acids. V was clipped by 1 base and J by 3 bases; unmatched bases: 11. CDR1 and CDR2 from the germline V gene are LGHNA and YNFKEQ. The CDR3 protein is CASSQAQGVQSPNEKLFF. The CDR3 DNA follows: TGTGCCAGCAGCCAAGCTCAGGGGGTACAGAGTCCTAATGAAAAACTGTTTTTT.

The chain carries TRBV6-5 and TRBJ1-6; the match to TRBD1 covers 8 bases. The CDR3 runs to 13 residues. The germline gives CDR1 MNHEY, CDR2 SVGAGI. V gave up 8 bases and J gave up 9 bases; unmatched junction bases: 6. In nucleotides, the CDR3 is TGTGCCAGCTATGGACAGGGAGGTTCACCCCTCCACTTT. Encoded protein: CASYGQGGSPLHF.

The chain uses TRBV3-1 (or the pseudogene TRBV3-2) and TRBJ2-3; D remains ambiguous. There are 13 residues in the CDR3. V lost 1 base and J 4 bases, leaving 6 bases between the germline ends. Looked up from germline, CDR1 is LGHDT and CDR2 is YNNKEL (reference sequence). The CDR3 region is CASSQVGPDTQYF. The CDR3 nucleotides read TGTGCCAGCAGCCAAGTGGGCCCAGATACGCAGTATTTT.

V gene TRBV2 combines with J gene TRBJ2-3; D is unresolved. Trimming cost V 4 bases and J 0 bases, with 11 bases left between them. Germline V gene data show CDR1 as SNHLY and CDR2 as FYNNEI. The CDR3 loop spans 15 amino acids. The CDR3 sequence is CASSGLTTSTDTQYF. The CDR3 nucleotides read TGTGCCAGCAGTGGCTTAACGACTAGCACAGATACGCAGTATTTT. The variable domain in full, with the rest retrieved from reference TRBV2 and TRBJ2-3, is EPEVTQTPSHQVTQMGQEVILRCVPISNHLYFYWYRQILGQKVEFLVSFYNNEISEKSEIFDDQFSVERPDGSNFTLKIRSTKLEDSAMYFCASSGLTTSTDTQYFGPGTRLTVL.

The count of this clone is one. The chain uses TRBV28 and TRBJ1-2; the D gene is possibly TRBD1 (5 bases). V was pared by 4 bases and J by 7 bases, with 16 bases between. The CDR3 contains 14 residues. The germline gives CDR1 MDHEN, CDR2 SYDVKM. DNA for the CDR3: TGTGCCAGCAGTTCCACCGTGGGGCAAGGTGGCTACACCTTC. Translation gives CASSSTVGQGGYTF.

The sample holds a few counts of this clone. This chain connects TRBV13 to TRBJ2-5; 8 nucleotides match TRBD1. In germline, CDR1 is PRHDT, CDR2 FYEKMQ (reference sequence). This CDR3 is built from 18 residues. The ends lost 4 bases at V and 5 bases at J; junction bases unmatched: 18. CDR3 nucleotides: TGTGCCAGCAGCTCCGGGGTGGTTACAGGGGGAGTAGGGGAGACCCAGTACTTC. Translated: CASSSGVVTGGVGETQYF. The whole variable domain, filled in from reference TRBV13 and TRBJ2-5, reads AAGVIQSPRHLIKEKRETATLKCYPIPRHDTVYWYQQGPGQDPQFLISFYEKMQSDKGSIPDRFSAQQFSDYHSELNMSSLELGDSALYFCASSSGVVTGGVGETQYFGPGTRLLVL.

V and J are TRBV6-5 and TRBJ1-6; no reliable D call. CDR1 is MNHEY, CDR2 SVGAGI, per germline. V was pared by 6 bases and J by 7 bases, with 16 bases between. This CDR3 has 15 amino acids. CDR3 bases: TGTGCCAGCAGACCCCCGCTAGGAGGGAATTCACCCCTCCACTTT. Protein product: CASRPPLGGNSPLHF.

The sample holds a few counts of this clone. The chain employs TRBV2 and TRBJ1-5; a weak D match, TRBD1 (6 bases). The V gene lost 7 bases and the J gene lost 6 bases, with 13 bases spanning the gap. This CDR3 contains 13 residues. Looked up from germline, CDR1 is SNHLY and CDR2 is FYNNEI. The CDR3 DNA follows: TGTGCCAGCACTCAAGGGGGTCCTCAGCCCCAGCATTTT. Residues: CASTQGGPQPQHF. The full variable domain, in which reference TRBV2 and TRBJ1-5 provide the parts outside the CDR3, is EPEVTQTPSHQVTQMGQEVILRCVPISNHLYFYWYRQILGQKVEFLVSFYNNEISEKSEIFDDQFSVERPDGSNFTLKIRSTKLEDSAMYFCASTQGGPQPQHFGDGTRLSIL.

The chain combines TRBV9 with TRBJ2-2, with 10 positions matching TRBD1. V shed 5 bases and J 4 bases; nucleotides not matched to a gene: 2. The CDR3 consists of 14 residues. Per the germline V gene, CDR1 is SGDLS and CDR2 is YYNGEE. The CDR3 protein is CASRDRGSTGELFF. The CDR3 DNA follows: TGTGCCAGCAGGGACAGGGGGAGCACCGGGGAGCTGTTTTTT.

The V gene is TRBV6-1, the J gene TRBJ1-1, with TRBD1 matching over 9 bases. V shed 3 bases and J 4 bases; nucleotides not matched to a gene: 9. CDR3 size: 16 residues. CDR1 is MNHNS and CDR2 is SASEGT in the germline V gene. CDR3 loop: CASSDNRGRRGTEAFF. CDR3 nucleotide sequence: TGTGCCAGCAGTGACAACAGGGGGCGCCGGGGCACTGAAGCTTTCTTT.

V gene TRBV6-5 combines with J gene TRBJ2-7, with 7 bases identical to TRBD1. CDR3 length: 14 amino acids. Looked up from germline, CDR1 is MNHEY and CDR2 is SVGAGI. V shed 8 bases, J shed 0 bases, and the junction held 7 bases outside the gene matches. The CDR3 DNA is TGTGCCAGCCGTCAGACAGGGCGCTCCTACGAGCAGTACTTC. It translates to CASRQTGRSYEQYF.